This T cell receptor (beta chain) was profiled in a study of blood T cell repertoires in COVID-19. Authors' methods: Amplified reference gene primers provided the basis for estimating nucleated cell counts. Repertoires were generated with immunoSEQ multiplex PCR, while TCRdb's copy carries only in-frame clones and drops some. V, J and clone size are taken as reported in that table, and D and trimming were inferred from the DNA itself. The data contain about 380,000 clones, 88% of them seen just once; the ten biggest clones take up 1.2%. The CDR3 covers 16 residues. This sequence was found in a woman between 18 and 29 years old who had recovered from COVID-19. The chain carries TRBV21-1 and TRBJ2-1; no check of the table's D call, TRBD1, against the DNA was made. TRBV21-1 is flagged as a pseudogene. The sequenced sample was PBMCs or T cells enriched from blood (not recorded which). CDR3 bases: TGTGCCAGCAGCGGTCTGGACAGGGCGGCCCACAATGAGCAGTTCTTC. Protein product: CASSGLDRAAHNEQFF.